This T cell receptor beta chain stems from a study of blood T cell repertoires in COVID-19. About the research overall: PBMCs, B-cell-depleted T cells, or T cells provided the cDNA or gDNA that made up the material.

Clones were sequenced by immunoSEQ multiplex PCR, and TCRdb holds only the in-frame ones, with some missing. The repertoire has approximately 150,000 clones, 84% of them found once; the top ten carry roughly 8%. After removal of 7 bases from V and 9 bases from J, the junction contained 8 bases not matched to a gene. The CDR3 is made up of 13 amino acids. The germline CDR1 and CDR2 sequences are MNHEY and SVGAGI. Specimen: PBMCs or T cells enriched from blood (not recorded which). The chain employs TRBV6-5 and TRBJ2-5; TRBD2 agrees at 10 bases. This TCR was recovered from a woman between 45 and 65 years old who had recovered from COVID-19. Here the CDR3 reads CASKASGRVAQYF. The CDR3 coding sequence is TGTGCCAGCAAGGCTAGCGGGAGAGTGGCCCAGTACTTC.